Listed here are 14 T cell receptor beta chains from one sample, sequenced in a study of cytomegalovirus exposure and HLA in healthy donors. The PCR made use of 60 Vbeta and 13 Jbeta primers. Using immunoSEQ multiplex PCR, the repertoire was profiled, and TCRdb retains in-frame clones only, with some absent. The repertoire holds around 40,000 clones, with roughly nine tenths as singletons. Material: PBMCs. The receptors shown here come from a woman in her forties in good health and CMV-seropositive.

The chain has TRBV16 and TRBJ1-2; 7 bases align to TRBD1. Germline V gene sequence: CDR1 KGHSY, CDR2 FQNENV. This CDR3 has 15 amino acids. V gave up 0 bases and J gave up 6 bases; unmatched junction bases: 7. For the CDR3, the DNA is TGTGCCAGCAGCCAATCACCCCAGGGGGAAAATGGCTACACCTTC. It specifies CASSQSPQGENGYTF.

Here the CDR3 reads CASSPGTGNTGELFF. In nucleotides, the CDR3 is TGTGCCAGCAGCCCCGGGACAGGGAACACCGGGGAGCTGTTTTTT. The chain carries TRBV7-9 and TRBJ2-2; 8 nucleotides align to TRBD1. The CDR3 has 15 residues. CDR1 SEHNR and CDR2 FQNEAQ come from the germline V gene (reference sequence). With 5 bases clipped from V and 1 base from J, the junction kept 3 bases outside the gene matches.

The gene calls are TRBV6-6 and TRBJ1-1; possibly TRBD1 for D (6 bases). Trimming took off 6 bases at V and 2 bases at J, with 10 bases between the two ends. From germline, CDR1 is MNHNY and CDR2 SVGAGI (reference sequence). The CDR3 is made up of 13 amino acids. CDR3 protein: CASSGGGNTEAFF. The CDR3 DNA reads as TGTGCCAGCAGCGGGGGGGGCAACACTGAAGCTTTCTTT.

This clone has only one observation. The genes are TRBV7-9 and TRBJ1-3, with D possibly TRBD1 on 6 matching bases. This CDR3 contains 15 residues. The germline gives CDR1 SEHNR, CDR2 FQNEAQ (reference sequence). Trimming shortened V by 5 bases and J by 0 bases, and 11 bases separated the two germline ends. In DNA form, the CDR3 reads TGTGCCAGCAGCCCCGGGACACACTCTGGAAACACCATATATTTT. Amino acids: CASSPGTHSGNTIYF.

The chain employs TRBV6-5 and TRBJ2-7; 9 bases agree with TRBD2. CDR1 is MNHEY, CDR2 SVGAGI, per germline. The CDR3 runs to 16 residues. The V segment lost 0 bases and the J segment 1 base; nucleotides outside the gene matches: 4. The CDR3 spells CASSYSRRGGSYEQYF. For the CDR3, the DNA is TGTGCCAGCAGTTACTCGCGGCGGGGGGGTTCCTACGAGCAGTACTTC.

The CDR3 sequence is CATSRVFGQGAYGYTF. CDR3 DNA sequence: TGTGCCACCAGCAGAGTCTTCGGGCAGGGGGCCTATGGCTACACCTTC. The chain uses TRBV15 and TRBJ1-2, with TRBD1 matching over 8 bases. The germline gives CDR1 LNHNV, CDR2 YYDKDF (reference sequence). With V trimmed by 1 base and J by 4 bases, 8 bases remained unmatched. CDR3 length: 16 amino acids.

The rearrangement uses TRBV2 and TRBJ1-3, with a weak D call TRBD1 (6 bases). The V gene lost 8 bases and the J gene lost 0 bases, with 23 bases spanning the gap. The CDR3 runs 18 residues. CDR1 and CDR2 (germline): SNHLY, FYNNEI. This CDR3 reads CASREDSRHVSSGNTIYF. CDR3 nucleotides: TGTGCCAGCCGGGAGGACAGCCGCCACGTCTCCTCTGGAAACACCATATATTTT.

This chain connects TRBV19 to TRBJ2-5; 8 bases are a match to TRBD1. This CDR3 comprises 15 residues. Germline V gives CDR1 LNHDA, CDR2 SQIVND (reference sequence). Germline trimming cut 6 bases from V and 4 bases from J; bases unmatched to any gene: 10. CDR3 in amino acids: CASSSGGLFTETQYF. Written as DNA, the CDR3 is TGTGCCAGTAGCTCAGGGGGCCTCTTTACAGAGACCCAGTACTTC.

The chain has TRBV5-4 and TRBJ2-3; TRBD1 matches 7 bases. CDR1 and CDR2 (germline): SGHNT, YYREEE (reference sequence). The CDR3 is 16 residues long. J was trimmed by 0 bases and V by 5 bases; bases with no gene match: 9. The CDR3 loop is CASSSFPGQSTDTQYF. The CDR3 DNA sequence: TGTGCCAGCAGTTCGTTTCCGGGACAGAGCACAGATACGCAGTATTTT.

The genes are TRBV10-3 and TRBJ1-2, with D perhaps matching TRBD1 (6 bases). Germline CDR1 and CDR2: ENHRY and SYGVKD. This CDR3 spans 16 amino acids. Deletions cut 0 bases from V and 0 bases from J, with 11 bases between. CDR3 region: CAISESRGQTNYGYTF. The CDR3 DNA follows: TGTGCCATCAGTGAGTCTAGAGGACAGACTAACTATGGCTACACCTTC.

The genes are TRBV19 and TRBJ2-1, with 9 bases lining up with TRBD2. The CDR3 is 14 amino acids. V lost 10 bases to trimming and J lost 4 bases; unmatched junction nucleotides: 8. Germline assignment: CDR1 LNHDA and CDR2 SQIVND (reference sequence). CDR3 region: CATLDSGRYNEQFF. CDR3 nucleotide sequence: TGTGCCACTTTAGATAGCGGGAGATACAATGAGCAGTTCTTC.

The chain joins TRBV7-9 to TRBJ2-2, with D unclear. Germline assignment: CDR1 SEHNR and CDR2 FQNEAQ (reference sequence). The CDR3 has 15 residues. Trimming took off 2 bases at V and 5 bases at J, with 12 bases between the two ends. CDR3 nucleotide sequence: TGTGCCAGCAGCTTAAGGCAGAGAGCGACCGGGGAGCTGTTTTTT. It translates to CASSLRQRATGELFF.

The chain uses TRBV4-1 and TRBJ2-2, with 9 bases fitting TRBD1. Germline trimming cut 0 bases from V and 7 bases from J; bases unmatched to any gene: 9. The CDR3 consists of 17 residues. CDR1 is MGHRA, CDR2 YSYEKL, per germline. The CDR3 DNA is TGCGCCAGCAGCCAAGAGGGGGACAGGGTTAGTTTCGGGGAGCTGTTTTTT. This sequence encodes CASSQEGDRVSFGELFF.

This chain links TRBV18 with TRBJ2-7, with D maybe TRBD1 (6 bases). The CDR3 covers 13 residues. CDR1 is KGHSH, CDR2 LQKENI, per germline. Between the trimmed V and J ends, which lost 6 bases and 4 bases, there was a span of 13 bases. The chain's CDR3 is CASSPGTSYEQYF. The CDR3 coding sequence is TGTGCCAGCTCTCCCGGGACATCGTACGAGCAGTACTTC.